Below are 30 T cell receptor beta chains sequenced from a single sample in a study of cytomegalovirus exposure and HLA in healthy donors (dated by TCRdb to 2016 to 2017). To prepare the library, the immunoSEQ multiplex PCR assay was applied. The table was pulled from immuneACCESS by TCRdb, which kept in-frame rearrangements only. Such tables lose some clones; where checked, under half of the loss comes from unresolved V genes, and the rest has no known cause. The sample has roughly 100,000 clones on record, roughly nine tenths of them singletons. The ten largest account for about 2% of the sample. Source material: PBMCs. All receptors come from a woman in her late teens or twenties in good health and CMV-seropositive.

The CDR3: CASSEVGASYEQYF. The DNA of the CDR3 is TGTGCCAGCAGTGAAGTGGGGGCTTCCTACGAGCAGTACTTC. The gene calls are TRBV6-1 and TRBJ2-7, with a possible D match to TRBD1 (6 bases). The length of the CDR3 is 14 residues. The germline V and J ends were trimmed by 1 base and 1 base, with 8 bases remaining between them. The V gene's germline CDR1 is MNHNS and CDR2 SASEGT.

The chain employs TRBV6-5 and TRBJ2-2; 7 bases map to TRBD1. Germline V gives CDR1 MNHEY, CDR2 SVGAGI. The CDR3 runs 14 residues. J gave up 6 bases and V 4 bases, and 5 bases lay outside the gene matches. CDR3 DNA sequence: TGTGCCAGCAGTTCACGACAGGGTTCCGGGGAGCTGTTTTTT. Its translation: CASSSRQGSGELFF.

The chain employs TRBV2 and TRBJ2-7; TRBD2 might be the D (7 bases). In germline, CDR1 is SNHLY, CDR2 FYNNEI. The V gene lost 7 bases and the J gene lost 1 base, with 11 bases spanning the gap. This CDR3 comprises 13 residues. Here the CDR3 DNA reads TGTGCCAGCAAGGGGGGGGAGTCCTACGAGCAGTACTTC. Encoded protein: CASKGGESYEQYF.

V is TRBV5-1 and J is TRBJ2-5; D is perhaps TRBD1 (6 bases). Trimming removed 4 bases from V and 5 bases from J, with 18 bases in between. The CDR3 runs 15 residues. Germline-derived CDR1 and CDR2 are SGHRS and YFSETQ. CDR3 DNA: TGCGCCAGCAGCACACAGGGTGGGGAAGGCGAGACCCAGTACTTC. Residues: CASSTQGGEGETQYF.

The chain couples TRBV28 to TRBJ2-7; 8 nucleotides line up with TRBD2. Germline trimming cut 5 bases from V and 5 bases from J; bases unmatched to any gene: 8. This CDR3 has 14 residues. The germline V gene has CDR1 MDHEN and CDR2 SYDVKM. CDR3 region: CASSLSGGLHEQYF. The CDR3 DNA is TGTGCCAGCAGTCTGTCGGGGGGGCTACACGAGCAGTACTTC.

V usage is TRBV5-6 and J usage is TRBJ2-5; D might be TRBD2 (6 bases). This CDR3 contains 15 residues. V was trimmed by 5 bases and J by 4 bases, leaving 18 bases between them. Germline loops: CDR1 SGHDT, CDR2 YYEEEE. CDR3 loop: CASSLTGLSTETQYF. In DNA, the CDR3 is TGTGCCAGCAGTTTGACGGGACTTTCCACAGAGACCCAGTACTTC.

V and J are TRBV9 and TRBJ1-6; D call uncertain. The germline V gene encodes CDR1 SGDLS and CDR2 YYNGEE. The CDR3 sequence is 14 residues long. Trimming shortened V by 3 bases and J by 7 bases, and 11 bases separated the two germline ends. The CDR3 DNA follows: TGTGCCAGCAGCGGAACCACAGCCAATTCACCCCTCCACTTT. It translates to CASSGTTANSPLHF.

The chain couples TRBV7-8 to TRBJ2-7, with 7 bases fitting TRBD1. Germline lookup yields CDR1 SGHVS and CDR2 FQNEAQ. The V segment lost 5 bases and the J segment 1 base; nucleotides outside the gene matches: 11. This CDR3 spans 16 amino acids. DNA for the CDR3: TGTGCCAGCAGCCCCCCCCCGACAGGGCGTTCCTACGAGCAGTACTTC. It encodes CASSPPPTGRSYEQYF.

The rearrangement uses TRBV20-1 and TRBJ1-3; no reliable D call. The CDR3 has 11 amino acids. CDR1 DFQATT and CDR2 SNEGSKA come from the germline V gene (reference sequence). V gave up 8 bases and J gave up 4 bases, with 9 bases separating them. CDR3 region: CSPSSGNTIYF. The CDR3 coding sequence is TGCAGTCCCTCTTCGGGAAACACCATATATTTT.

The genes are TRBV6-5 and TRBJ2-7; TRBD1 matches 7 bases. V was pared by 6 bases and J by 4 bases, with 6 bases of the junction left unmatched. CDR1 and CDR2 (germline): MNHEY, SVGAGI. The CDR3 length is 13 residues. The CDR3 sequence: CASRPGTAYEQYF. For the CDR3, the DNA is TGTGCCAGCAGACCCGGGACAGCTTACGAGCAGTACTTC.

The chain carries TRBV27 and TRBJ2-3; 7 bases align to TRBD1. The CDR3 is made up of 16 amino acids. J lost 0 bases, V lost 3 bases, and 6 bases had no gene match. Germline lookup yields CDR1 MNHEY and CDR2 SMNVEV (reference sequence). This chain's CDR3 is CASSLVGTASTDTQYF. DNA of the CDR3: TGTGCCAGCAGTTTGGTTGGGACAGCAAGCACAGATACGCAGTATTTT.

The chain carries TRBV2 and TRBJ1-4; D is ambiguous. V was clipped by 3 bases and J by 3 bases, with 8 bases between them. This CDR3 is built from 14 residues. Germline V lookup: CDR1 SNHLY, CDR2 FYNNEI. CDR3 DNA: TGTGCCAGCAGTGACAGGTTTCCTAATGAAAAACTGTTTTTT. This codes for CASSDRFPNEKLFF. The complete variable domain, with remaining parts taken from reference TRBV2 and TRBJ1-4, reads EPEVTQTPSHQVTQMGQEVILRCVPISNHLYFYWYRQILGQKVEFLVSFYNNEISEKSEIFDDQFSVERPDGSNFTLKIRSTKLEDSAMYFCASSDRFPNEKLFFGSGTQLSVL.

The V and J genes are TRBV29-1 and TRBJ2-1; TRBD1 matches at 9 bases. This CDR3 has 15 residues. The junction had 11 bases not matched to a gene; V was cut back by 3 bases and J by 8 bases. CDR1 and CDR2 from the germline V gene are SQVTM and ANQGSEA. The CDR3 sequence is CSVDGTGSGVDEQFF. Here the CDR3 DNA reads TGCAGCGTTGACGGGACAGGGTCCGGGGTCGATGAGCAGTTCTTC.

The chain combines TRBV11-3 with TRBJ2-3, with D tentatively TRBD2 (5 bases). Looked up from germline, CDR1 is SGHNT and CDR2 is YENEEA. Trimming cost V 5 bases and J 7 bases, with 19 bases left between them. The length of the CDR3 is 15 residues. The CDR3 sequence is CASSVREGGLNTQYF. The CDR3 nucleotides read TGTGCCAGCAGCGTCCGGGAAGGCGGGCTTAATACGCAGTATTTT.

The chain has TRBV2 and TRBJ1-4, with 9 positions matching TRBD1. V dropped 6 bases and J dropped 4; count of bases not matched to a gene: 3. The CDR3 extends over 14 amino acids. The germline gives CDR1 SNHLY, CDR2 FYNNEI. The CDR3 loop reads CASSRDRVNEKLFF. The CDR3 DNA reads as TGTGCCAGCAGCAGGGACAGGGTTAATGAAAAACTGTTTTTT.

The chain joins TRBV4-1 to TRBJ1-6; 8 bases match TRBD1. Per germline, CDR1 MGHRA and CDR2 YSYEKL. The V gene end was trimmed by 3 bases and the J gene end by 7 bases; junction bases not matched to a gene: 8. The CDR3 runs 16 residues. The CDR3 nucleotides are TGCGCCAGCAGCCACCCGACAGGGGCTACGAATTCACCCCTCCACTTT. This gives the protein CASSHPTGATNSPLHF.

V usage is TRBV10-3 and J usage is TRBJ2-7; weak D call: TRBD2 (6 bases). CDR1 and CDR2 (germline): ENHRY, SYGVKD. The CDR3 consists of 14 residues. Trimming removed 2 bases from V and 4 bases from J, with 12 bases in between. The CDR3 bases are TGTGCCATCAGTGAGGCGGGACGTTTATACGAGCAGTACGTC. It codes for CAISEAGRLYEQYV.

This chain links TRBV5-1 with TRBJ2-1; 8 nucleotides match TRBD1. Germline trimming cut 4 bases from V and 7 bases from J; bases unmatched to any gene: 4. From germline, CDR1 is SGHRS and CDR2 YFSETQ. This CDR3 has 13 amino acids. CDR3 amino acids: CASSKGQANEQFF. As DNA, the CDR3 is TGCGCCAGCAGCAAGGGACAGGCGAATGAGCAGTTCTTC.

V is TRBV7-6 and J is TRBJ1-1; 9 nucleotides agree with TRBD1. The CDR3 length is 14 residues. Germline values: CDR1 SGHVS, CDR2 FNYEAQ. V shed 1 base, J shed 9 bases, and the junction held 6 bases outside the gene matches. The CDR3 sequence: CASSLGDGTGQAFF. CDR3 nucleotide sequence: TGTGCCAGCAGCTTAGGAGACGGGACAGGGCAAGCTTTCTTT.

The chain couples TRBV10-3 to TRBJ2-1; 7 bases map to TRBD2. CDR1 and CDR2 (germline): ENHRY, SYGVKD. Trimming took 2 bases from V and 8 from J; bases not matched to a gene: 6. The CDR3 runs to 14 residues. The CDR3 is CAISEGGGFDEQFF. DNA for the CDR3: TGTGCCATCAGTGAGGGCGGGGGTTTTGATGAGCAGTTCTTC.

The genes are TRBV11-2 and TRBJ1-2; D not resolved. CDR1 is SGHAT and CDR2 is FQNNGV in the germline V gene. V was clipped by 1 base and J by 7 bases, with 10 bases between them. This CDR3 region has 13 residues. CDR3 DNA sequence: TGTGCCAGCAGCTTAGTCGGGTTGAGTGGCTACACCTTC. Its translation is CASSLVGLSGYTF.

The CDR3 region is CASSRGGQARDTIYF. In DNA form, the CDR3 reads TGTGCCAGCAGCCGGGGAGGACAAGCAAGGGACACCATATATTTT. The V and J genes are TRBV7-9 and TRBJ1-3; a possible D gene is TRBD1 (5 bases). Looked up from germline, CDR1 is SEHNR and CDR2 is FQNEAQ (reference sequence). The CDR3 spans 15 residues. Trimming took 5 bases from V and 8 from J, leaving 19 bases between them.

The chain carries TRBV27 and TRBJ1-1; D is uncertain. V was pared by 4 bases and J by 2 bases, with 14 bases between. The germline CDR1 and CDR2 sequences are MNHEY and SMNVEV (reference sequence). CDR3 length: 15 residues. The CDR3 is CASSWAGRANTEAFF. The CDR3 DNA is TGTGCCAGCAGTTGGGCGGGCCGCGCAAACACTGAAGCTTTCTTT.

The chain has TRBV29-1 and TRBJ1-4; 7 positions agree with TRBD1. The ends lost 6 bases at V and 4 bases at J; junction bases unmatched: 2. The germline CDR1 and CDR2 sequences are SQVTM and ANQGSEA. This CDR3 region has 12 residues. CDR3: CSVPGGNEKLFF. The CDR3 DNA reads TGCAGCGTGCCAGGGGGTAATGAAAAACTGTTTTTT. The entire variable domain, with the rest obtained from reference TRBV29-1 and TRBJ1-4, is as follows: SAVISQKPSRDICQRGTSLTIQCQVDSQVTMMFWYRQQPGQSLTLIATANQGSEATYESGFVIDKFPISRPNLTFSTLTVSNMSPEDSSIYLCSVPGGNEKLFFGSGTQLSVL.

The V gene is TRBV11-3, the J gene TRBJ2-2, with a possible D match to TRBD1 (6 bases). This CDR3 has 14 residues. V lost 5 bases to trimming and J lost 7 bases, with 14 bases between them. Germline V gene lookup returns CDR1 SGHNT and CDR2 YENEEA. The CDR3 is CASSVPQGNGELFF. DNA for the CDR3: TGTGCCAGCAGCGTACCCCAGGGGAACGGGGAGCTGTTTTTT.

This rearrangement joins TRBV2 to TRBJ2-7; 10 nucleotides line up with TRBD1. V gave up 6 bases and J gave up 3 bases; unmatched junction bases: 2. Per the germline V gene, CDR1 is SNHLY and CDR2 is FYNNEI. This CDR3 contains 13 residues. CDR3 amino acids: CASRRTGGYEQYF. The CDR3, as DNA: TGTGCCAGCAGACGGACAGGGGGCTACGAGCAGTACTTC.

V and J are TRBV15 and TRBJ1-3, with a tentative D call TRBD1 (5 bases). The V gene lost 1 base and the J gene lost 2 bases, with 15 bases spanning the gap. This CDR3 comprises 17 residues. Per germline, CDR1 LNHNV and CDR2 YYDKDF (reference sequence). CDR3 DNA sequence: TGTGCCACCAGCAGAGTCCCCGGGGGAGGACCTGGAAACACCATATATTTT. Its translation: CATSRVPGGGPGNTIYF.

V and J are TRBV15 and TRBJ2-4; 10 bases are shared with TRBD1. This CDR3 is 15 amino acids long. The trim removed 6 bases at V and 7 bases at J, leaving 9 bases unmatched. From germline, CDR1 is LNHNV and CDR2 YYDKDF (reference sequence). DNA of the CDR3: TGTGCCACCAGGAACGCCCGGGACAGGGGTAACATTCAGTACTTC. Encoded protein: CATRNARDRGNIQYF.

This chain joins TRBV28 and TRBJ1-4; a possible D gene is TRBD1 (5 bases). The CDR3 loop spans 13 amino acids. V was shortened by 5 bases and J by 5 bases, with 9 bases between the two germline ends. The V gene's germline CDR1 is MDHEN and CDR2 SYDVKM. DNA for the CDR3: TGTGCCAGCAGTGGACATCTCAATGAAAAACTGTTTTTT. Amino acid sequence: CASSGHLNEKLFF.

The chain couples TRBV7-6 to TRBJ2-3, with 8 bases lining up with TRBD1. Germline V CDR1 and CDR2: SGHVS, FNYEAQ. J gave up 3 bases and V 5 bases, and 7 bases lay outside the gene matches. This CDR3 is built from 15 residues. CDR3 in amino acids: CASSDQTGETDTQYF. CDR3 nucleotides: TGTGCCAGCAGCGACCAGACAGGGGAAACAGATACGCAGTATTTT.